The entry that follows covers one TCR beta chain sequence. V was trimmed by 3 bases and J by 3 bases, leaving 11 bases between them. CDR1 and CDR2 from the germline V gene are LNHDA and SQIVND (reference sequence). The CDR3 is made up of 14 amino acids. This sample is drawn from a study of T cell clonotyping in hematopoietic cell transplantation. The protocol was immunoSEQ multiplex PCR, while the TCRdb copy is restricted to in-frame clones and leaves out a portion. The sample lists about 5,900 clones, approximately 80% occurring once. The TCR comes from a female patient younger than 45 who had an allogeneic stem cell transplant, so the T cells may come from the graft donor. Some clones in this sample may be carry-over from other donors' samples. This chain connects TRBV19 to TRBJ1-1, with D possibly being TRBD1 (6 bases). The specimen comprised PBMCs, sampled 100 days after allogeneic stem cell transplant. CDR3 loop: CASSIYSGDTEAFF. The CDR3 DNA reads TGTGCCAGTAGTATCTACTCAGGGGACACTGAAGCTTTCTTT. The whole variable domain, remainder taken from reference TRBV19 and TRBJ1-1, is DGGITQSPKYLFRKEGQNVTLSCEQNLNHDAMYWYRQDPGQGLRLIYYSQIVNDFQKGDIAEGYSVSREKKESFPLTVTSAQKNPTAFYLCASSIYSGDTEAFFGQGTRLTVV.